This entry lists 10 T cell receptor beta chains sequenced from one sample in a study of blood T cell repertoires in COVID-19. TCRdb keeps only in-frame clones here, not all; method: immunoSEQ multiplex PCR. The sample lists some 140,000 clones; about 90% were seen once. Sample: peripheral blood. The receptor source for this set is a man aged 45-65 years with acute or convalescent COVID-19.

The CDR3 region is CASSSGGTAASADGYTF. The CDR3 DNA sequence: TGTGCCAGCAGTTCGGGGGGGACAGCAGCGTCGGCAGATGGCTACACCTTC. The V and J genes are TRBV28 and TRBJ1-2; 7 bases agree with TRBD1. V lost 4 bases and J lost 6; bases outside the gene matches: 17. This CDR3 has 17 residues. The germline V gene encodes CDR1 MDHEN and CDR2 SYDVKM.

The chain employs TRBV29-1 and TRBJ2-4; D is unresolved. CDR1 is SQVTM, CDR2 ANQGSEA, per germline. The CDR3 is 13 amino acids. Deletions cut 4 bases from V and 3 bases from J, with 10 bases between. CDR3 protein: CSVVPRGKNIQYF. The CDR3 DNA follows: TGCAGCGTTGTCCCCCGCGGCAAAAACATTCAGTACTTC. The variable domain in full, with the rest retrieved from reference TRBV29-1 and TRBJ2-4, is SAVISQKPSRDICQRGTSLTIQCQVDSQVTMMFWYRQQPGQSLTLIATANQGSEATYESGFVIDKFPISRPNLTFSTLTVSNMSPEDSSIYLCSVVPRGKNIQYFGAGTRLSVL.

J is TRBJ1-5 and V is TRBV18; 7 bases align to TRBD1. The CDR3 contains 15 residues. Germline V CDR1 and CDR2: KGHSH, LQKENI. V trimming: 5 bases; J trimming: 4 bases; junction bases outside the gene matches: 8. Written as DNA, the CDR3 is TGTGCCAGCTCATACTCCGGGACAGTAAATCAGCCCCAGCATTTT. Translating it yields CASSYSGTVNQPQHF.

The chain carries TRBV20-1 and TRBJ1-2; the match to TRBD1 covers 7 bases. Germline V CDR1 and CDR2: DFQATT, SNEGSKA (reference sequence). The CDR3 is 15 residues long. V lost 3 bases to trimming and J lost 6 bases; unmatched junction nucleotides: 13. The CDR3 region is CSASPFDRASNGYTF. CDR3 sequence (DNA): TGCAGTGCTAGTCCATTCGACAGGGCTTCTAATGGCTACACCTTC.

V and J are TRBV18 and TRBJ2-1; TRBD2 aligns across 8 bases. Germline V gene data show CDR1 as KGHSH and CDR2 as LQKENI. V lost 2 bases to trimming and J lost 2 bases; unmatched junction nucleotides: 2. The CDR3 is 15 residues long. This CDR3 reads CASSPMREAYNEQFF. The CDR3 region has the DNA TGTGCCAGCTCACCAATGCGGGAGGCCTACAATGAGCAGTTCTTC.

J is TRBJ2-1 and V is TRBV19; D perhaps matches TRBD2 (6 bases). Per the germline V gene, CDR1 is LNHDA and CDR2 is SQIVND (reference sequence). V was shortened by 3 bases and J by 4 bases, with 13 bases between the two germline ends. This CDR3 is 15 amino acids long. CDR3: CASSIIWGTYNEQFF. The CDR3, as DNA: TGTGCCAGTAGTATTATTTGGGGGACTTACAATGAGCAGTTCTTC. Complete variable domain (other parts from reference TRBV19 and TRBJ2-1): DGGITQSPKYLFRKEGQNVTLSCEQNLNHDAMYWYRQDPGQGLRLIYYSQIVNDFQKGDIAEGYSVSREKKESFPLTVTSAQKNPTAFYLCASSIIWGTYNEQFFGPGTRLTVL.

This sequence joins TRBV5-1 and TRBJ2-1; 7 nucleotides line up with TRBD1. Germline V gene data show CDR1 as SGHRS and CDR2 as YFSETQ. The CDR3 is 15 amino acids. Trimming removed 7 bases from V and 2 bases from J; junction bases left unmatched: 9. The DNA of the CDR3 is TGCGCCAGCGGACACGAGGGACAGCCCTACAATGAGCAGTTCTTC. Amino acid sequence: CASGHEGQPYNEQFF.

The chain is built from TRBV27 and TRBJ2-2, with 7 bases identical to TRBD1. The CDR3 is made up of 17 amino acids. V trimming: 10 bases; J trimming: 1 base; junction bases outside the gene matches: 15. CDR1 is MNHEY and CDR2 is SMNVEV in the germline V gene (reference sequence). CDR3 bases: TGTGCCACCTCGACGAGGGGGCTCACTCGGAACACCGGGGAGCTGTTTTTT. Amino acids: CATSTRGLTRNTGELFF.

The chain carries TRBV28 and TRBJ2-7, with D maybe TRBD2 (6 bases). This CDR3 has 12 residues. The germline V gene encodes CDR1 MDHEN and CDR2 SYDVKM. V lost 9 bases and J 3 bases, leaving 12 bases between the germline ends. CDR3 in amino acids: CASREFGYEQYF. In nucleotides, the CDR3 is TGTGCCAGTCGGGAGTTTGGCTACGAGCAGTACTTC.

This clone has a single count. CDR3 in amino acids: CAISGTGGPNEKLFF. CDR3 bases: TGTGCCATCAGCGGGACAGGGGGGCCTAATGAAAAACTGTTTTTT. The gene calls are TRBV10-3 and TRBJ1-4; TRBD1 aligns across 11 bases. Per germline, CDR1 ENHRY and CDR2 SYGVKD. The trim removed 6 bases at V and 3 bases at J, leaving 3 bases unmatched. The CDR3 consists of 15 residues.